This passage covers 9 T cell receptor beta chains from one sample sequenced in a study of cytomegalovirus exposure and HLA in healthy donors. Vbeta (60) and Jbeta (13) primers were used in the PCR. The repertoire was sequenced with immunoSEQ multiplex PCR; TCRdb's copy has only in-frame clones and lacks some. The top ten hold under 3% of the sample, which has 90,000 to 130,000 clones, about three quarters seen once. The sample comprised PBMCs. These receptors were obtained from a woman aged 60 to 75 in good health and CMV-seropositive.

The chain links TRBV2 to TRBJ2-2; weak D call: TRBD2 (5 bases). Trimming took 2 bases from V and 1 from J, leaving 11 bases between them. Germline V gene data show CDR1 as SNHLY and CDR2 as FYNNEI. This CDR3 has 16 amino acids. The CDR3 loop is CASSEWRSVNTGELFF. As DNA, the CDR3 is TGTGCCAGCAGTGAATGGCGTAGCGTGAACACCGGGGAGCTGTTTTTT.

This chain uses TRBV18 with TRBJ1-4, with 7 bases fitting TRBD1. The CDR3 sequence is 15 residues long. The V segment lost 5 bases and the J segment 5 bases; nucleotides outside the gene matches: 8. CDR1 and CDR2 (germline): KGHSH, LQKENI. Here the CDR3 reads CASSAGTDSNEKLFF. CDR3 in DNA: TGTGCCAGCTCAGCTGGGACAGATAGCAATGAAAAACTGTTTTTT.

This clone was detected only a few times. The chain is built from TRBV9 and TRBJ1-3; 7 bases line up with TRBD1. CDR3 length equals 16 residues. V lost 4 bases to trimming and J lost 0 bases; unmatched junction nucleotides: 7. Per the germline V gene, CDR1 is SGDLS and CDR2 is YYNGEE. As DNA, the CDR3 is TGTGCCAGCAGCTTTGGACAGGCGTCCTCTGGAAACACCATATATTTT. Protein product: CASSFGQASSGNTIYF.

The rearrangement links TRBV6-5 to TRBJ2-1; D remains unclear. The CDR3 has 14 amino acids. V lost 0 bases and J lost 10, with 13 bases in between. Germline V lookup: CDR1 MNHEY, CDR2 SVGAGI. CDR3 DNA sequence: TGTGCCAGCAGTTACTCGAGTCAGGCCTGGGAGCAGTTCTTC. Residues: CASSYSSQAWEQFF.

The rearrangement joins TRBV6-5 to TRBJ2-5, with a possible D match to TRBD1 (6 bases). Trimming took 6 bases from V and 4 from J, leaving 12 bases between them. This CDR3 region has 13 residues. Germline-derived CDR1 and CDR2 are MNHEY and SVGAGI. The CDR3: CASRDSWVETQYF. DNA for the CDR3: TGTGCCAGCAGGGACAGTTGGGTAGAGACCCAGTACTTC.

This CDR3 reads CASSSRDTQREFF. CDR3 in DNA: TGTGCCAGCAGCTCCCGGGACACCCAGAGGGAGTTCTTC. This rearrangement joins TRBV13 to TRBJ2-1, with a possible D match to TRBD1 (6 bases). There are 13 residues in the CDR3. Per germline, CDR1 PRHDT and CDR2 FYEKMQ (reference sequence). With 4 bases removed from V and 14 bases from J, the gap between germline ends came to 18 bases.

A few counts support this clone. J is TRBJ1-5 and V is TRBV7-9; D gene uncertain. Looked up from germline, CDR1 is SEHNR and CDR2 is FQNEAQ (reference sequence). The CDR3 covers 14 residues. V shed 3 bases and J shed 7 bases, with 13 bases lying between them. The CDR3 reads CASSFEGSGQPQHF. The CDR3 coding sequence is TGTGCCAGCAGCTTCGAGGGTTCGGGCCAGCCCCAGCATTTT.

The chain combines TRBV5-1 with TRBJ1-1; D may be TRBD1 (5 bases). V lost 6 bases and J lost 0, with 24 bases in between. The CDR3 extends over 18 amino acids. CDR1 is SGHRS, CDR2 YFSETQ, per germline. The CDR3 DNA follows: TGCGCCAGCAAAGCGCAAGGGGTTGGGGGGACTTTGAACACTGAAGCTTTCTTT. Protein sequence: CASKAQGVGGTLNTEAFF.

Only a few counts were recorded for this clone. Here the CDR3 reads CASSMGPNYGYTF. CDR3 bases: TGTGCCAGTAGTATGGGCCCCAACTATGGCTACACCTTC. The rearrangement joins TRBV19 to TRBJ1-2; D is undetermined. The CDR3 is 13 residues long. The V and J ends lost 3 bases and 2 bases respectively, with 7 bases between them. Germline V gene sequence: CDR1 LNHDA, CDR2 SQIVND (reference sequence).